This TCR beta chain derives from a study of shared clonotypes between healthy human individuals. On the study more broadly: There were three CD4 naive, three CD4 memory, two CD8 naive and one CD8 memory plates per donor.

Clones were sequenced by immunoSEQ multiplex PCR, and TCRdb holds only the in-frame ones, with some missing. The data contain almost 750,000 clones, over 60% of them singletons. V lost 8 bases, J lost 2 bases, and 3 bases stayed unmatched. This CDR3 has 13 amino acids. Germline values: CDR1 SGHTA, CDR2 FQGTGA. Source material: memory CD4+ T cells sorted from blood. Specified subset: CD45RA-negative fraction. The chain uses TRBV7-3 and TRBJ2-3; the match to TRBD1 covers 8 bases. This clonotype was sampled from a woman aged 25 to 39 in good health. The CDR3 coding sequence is TGTGCCAGCGGGACAGGAAACACAGATACGCAGTATTTT. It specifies CASGTGNTDTQYF.